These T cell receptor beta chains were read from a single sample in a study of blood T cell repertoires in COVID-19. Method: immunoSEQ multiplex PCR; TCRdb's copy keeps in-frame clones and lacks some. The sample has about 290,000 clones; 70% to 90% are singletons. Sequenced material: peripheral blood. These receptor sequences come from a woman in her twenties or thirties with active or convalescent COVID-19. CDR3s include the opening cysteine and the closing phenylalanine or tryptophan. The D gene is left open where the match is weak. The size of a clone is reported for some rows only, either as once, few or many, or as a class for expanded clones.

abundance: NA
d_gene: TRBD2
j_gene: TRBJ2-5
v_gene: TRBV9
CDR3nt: TGTGCCAGCAGCGTAGTCGGCGGGGGCCAAGAGACCCAGTACTTC
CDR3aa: CASSVVGGGQETQYF

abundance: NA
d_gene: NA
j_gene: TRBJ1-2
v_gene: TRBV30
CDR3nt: TGTGCCTGGAGGGCAACAGGTTTTTATGGCTACACCTTC
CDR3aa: CAWRATGFYGYTF

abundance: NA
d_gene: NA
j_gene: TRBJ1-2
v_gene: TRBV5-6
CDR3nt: TGTGCCAGCATCAGAGGCGGAAACTATGGCTACACCTTC
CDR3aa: CASIRGGNYGYTF

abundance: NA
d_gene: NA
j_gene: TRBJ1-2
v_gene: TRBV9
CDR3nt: TGTGCCAGCAGACCGCCTCCCCCGGGCTATGGCTACACCTTC
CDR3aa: CASRPPPPGYGYTF

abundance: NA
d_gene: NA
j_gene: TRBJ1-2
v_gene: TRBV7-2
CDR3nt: TGTGCCAGCAGCCCCGCGGAGGGTATCTATGGCTACACCTTC
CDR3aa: CASSPAEGIYGYTF

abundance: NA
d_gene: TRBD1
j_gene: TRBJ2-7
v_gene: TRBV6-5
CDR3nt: TGTGCCAGCAATCGACAGGGGTCCTACGAGCAGTACTTC
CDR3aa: CASNRQGSYEQYF

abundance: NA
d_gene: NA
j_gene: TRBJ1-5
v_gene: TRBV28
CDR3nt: TGTGCCAGCACCCCGCGGGGGGCAGATCAGCCCCAGCATTTT
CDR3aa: CASTPRGADQPQHF

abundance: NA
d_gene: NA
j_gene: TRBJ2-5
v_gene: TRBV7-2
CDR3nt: TGTGCCAGCAGCTTAGTTCCCGACAACCCAGAGACCCAGTACTTC
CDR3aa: CASSLVPDNPETQYF

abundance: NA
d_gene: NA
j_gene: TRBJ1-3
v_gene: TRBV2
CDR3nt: TGTGCCAGCAAGGACAGCTCTGGAAACACCATATATTTT
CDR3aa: CASKDSSGNTIYF

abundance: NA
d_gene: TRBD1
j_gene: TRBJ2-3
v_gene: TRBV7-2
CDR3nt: TGTGCCAGCAGCTTAGCGCAGGAGACAGGGACGCAGTATTTT
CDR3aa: CASSLAQETGTQYF

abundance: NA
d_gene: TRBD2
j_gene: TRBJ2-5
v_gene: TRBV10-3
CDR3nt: TGTGCCATCAGTGGGCACGAGCGGGGGTATCAAGAGACCCAGTACTTC
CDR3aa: CAISGHERGYQETQYF

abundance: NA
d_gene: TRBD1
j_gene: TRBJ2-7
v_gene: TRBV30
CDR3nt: TGTGCCTGTACGCCCCGGGACAGGTCCTACGAGCAGTACTTC
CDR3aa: CACTPRDRSYEQYF

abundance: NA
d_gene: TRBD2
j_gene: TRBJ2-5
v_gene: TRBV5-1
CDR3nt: TGCGCCAGCAGCCGTAGCGGGGGGGCTGAAGAGACCCAGTACTTC
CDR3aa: CASSRSGGAEETQYF

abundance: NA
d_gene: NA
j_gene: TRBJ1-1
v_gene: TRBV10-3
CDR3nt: TGTGCCATCAGTGACAGCGGGAACACTGAAGCTTTCTTT
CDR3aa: CAISDSGNTEAFF

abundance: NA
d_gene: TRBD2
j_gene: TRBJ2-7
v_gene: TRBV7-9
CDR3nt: TGTGCCAGCAGCTTAGCAGGACTAGCGTTCGACTACGAGCAGTACTTC
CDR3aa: CASSLAGLAFDYEQYF

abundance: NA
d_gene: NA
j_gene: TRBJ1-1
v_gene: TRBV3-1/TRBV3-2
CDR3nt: TGTGGGGGGGAAACTGAAGCTTTCTTT
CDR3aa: CGGETEAFF

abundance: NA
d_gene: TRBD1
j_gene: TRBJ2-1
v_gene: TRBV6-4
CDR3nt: TGTGCCAGCAGTGGAGGGGGCGGTAGCAATGAGCAGTTCTTC
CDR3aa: CASSGGGGSNEQFF

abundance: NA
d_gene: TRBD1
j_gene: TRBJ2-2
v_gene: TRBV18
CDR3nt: TGTGCCAGCTCACCGACAGGGGCGCCCGCGAACACCGGGGAGCTGTTTTTT
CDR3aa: CASSPTGAPANTGELFF

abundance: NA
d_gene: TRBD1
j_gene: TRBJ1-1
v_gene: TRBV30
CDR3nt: TGTGCCTGGAGTGCAGGGGACAGGACGAACACTGAAGCTTTCTTT
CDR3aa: CAWSAGDRTNTEAFF

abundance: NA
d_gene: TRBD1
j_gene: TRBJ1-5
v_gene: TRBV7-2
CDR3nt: TGTGCCAGCAGCTTGTTATACAGGGGATTCAATCAGCCCCAGCATTTT
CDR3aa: CASSLLYRGFNQPQHF

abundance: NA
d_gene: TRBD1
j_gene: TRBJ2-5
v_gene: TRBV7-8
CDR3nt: TGTGCCAGCAGCTCGCGGACAGGAGTCCAAGAGACCCAGTACTTC
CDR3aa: CASSSRTGVQETQYF

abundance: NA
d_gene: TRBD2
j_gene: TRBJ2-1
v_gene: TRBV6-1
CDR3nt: TGTGCCAGCAGTGAAGGGGGGGGCTCCTACAATGAGCAGTTCTTC
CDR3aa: CASSEGGGSYNEQFF

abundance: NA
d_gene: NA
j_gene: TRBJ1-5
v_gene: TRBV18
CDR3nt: TGTGCCAGCTCACCTCTGGGGTTGGGGCAACGCAATCAGCCCCAGCATTTT
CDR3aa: CASSPLGLGQRNQPQHF

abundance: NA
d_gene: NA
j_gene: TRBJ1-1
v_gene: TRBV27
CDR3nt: TGTGCCAGCAGTTTATCCACACCCATGGTGAACACTGAAGCTTTCTTT
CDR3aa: CASSLSTPMVNTEAFF

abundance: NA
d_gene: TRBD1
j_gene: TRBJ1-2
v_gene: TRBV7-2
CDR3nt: TGTGCCAGCAGCTTATGGATTCCAGGGGGCTCCTATGGCTACACCTTC
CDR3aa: CASSLWIPGGSYGYTF

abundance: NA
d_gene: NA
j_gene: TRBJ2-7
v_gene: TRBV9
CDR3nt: TGTGCCAGCAGCCTGGGGGGCGAGCAGTACTTC
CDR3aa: CASSLGGEQYF

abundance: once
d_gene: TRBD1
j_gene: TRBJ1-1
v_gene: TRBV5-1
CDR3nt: TGCGCCAGCAGCGGGCCGACAGGGTTGAACACTGAAGCTTTCTTT
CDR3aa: CASSGPTGLNTEAFF

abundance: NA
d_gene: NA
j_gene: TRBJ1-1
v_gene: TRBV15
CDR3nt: TGTGCCACCAGCCGCACAGGAAACACTGAAGCTTTCTTT
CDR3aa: CATSRTGNTEAFF

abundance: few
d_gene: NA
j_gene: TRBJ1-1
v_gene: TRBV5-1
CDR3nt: TGCGCCAGCAGCTTGGAGGACAGTGGGACTGAAGCTTTCTTT
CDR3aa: CASSLEDSGTEAFF

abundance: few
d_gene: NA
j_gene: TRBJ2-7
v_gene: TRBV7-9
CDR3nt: TGTGCCAGCAGCTTAGATAGTCGAGAGCAGTACTTC
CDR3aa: CASSLDSREQYF

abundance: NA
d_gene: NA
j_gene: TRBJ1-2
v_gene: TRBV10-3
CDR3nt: TGTGCCATCAGTGCAATAGGGGGAGACTATGGCTACACCTTC
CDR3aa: CAISAIGGDYGYTF

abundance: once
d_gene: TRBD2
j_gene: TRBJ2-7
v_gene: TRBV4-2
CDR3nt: TGTGCCAGCAGCCAATGGGGGGGGGTTTCCTACGAGCAGTACTTC
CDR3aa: CASSQWGGVSYEQYF

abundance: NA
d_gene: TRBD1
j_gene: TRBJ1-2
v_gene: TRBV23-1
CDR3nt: TGCGCCAGCAGGACAGGGGATGGCTACACCTTC
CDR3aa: CASRTGDGYTF

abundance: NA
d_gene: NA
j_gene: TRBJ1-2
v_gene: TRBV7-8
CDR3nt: TGTGCCAGCAGCTTAGAAGGGCGGGATGGCTACACCTTC
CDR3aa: CASSLEGRDGYTF

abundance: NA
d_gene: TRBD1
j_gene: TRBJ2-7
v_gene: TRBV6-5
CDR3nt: TGTGCCAGCAGCTCGGGACAGAGATCCTACGAGCAGTACTTC
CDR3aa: CASSSGQRSYEQYF

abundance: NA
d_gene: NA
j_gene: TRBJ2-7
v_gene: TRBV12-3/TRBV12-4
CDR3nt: TGTGCCAGCTCGAGGGGGATTTACGAGCAGTACTTC
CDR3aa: CASSRGIYEQYF

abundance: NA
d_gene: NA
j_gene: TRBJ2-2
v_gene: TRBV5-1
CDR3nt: TGCGCCAGCAGCTTGGCTGGAGCGGGGAACACCGGGGAGCTGTTTTTT
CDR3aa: CASSLAGAGNTGELFF

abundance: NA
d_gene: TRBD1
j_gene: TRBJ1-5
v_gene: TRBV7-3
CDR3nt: TGTGCCAGCGTTGGGCAGGGGGGTCAGCCCCAGCATTTT
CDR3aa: CASVGQGGQPQHF

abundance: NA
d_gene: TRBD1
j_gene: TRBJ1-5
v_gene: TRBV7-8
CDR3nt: TGTGCCAGCAGCAACCGGGACAGCCCCTATCAGCCCCAGCATTTT
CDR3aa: CASSNRDSPYQPQHF

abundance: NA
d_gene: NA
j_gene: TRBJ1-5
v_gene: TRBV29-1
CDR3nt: TGCAGCGTGATTGAGGCCGGGGGTCAGCCCCAGCATTTT
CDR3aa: CSVIEAGGQPQHF

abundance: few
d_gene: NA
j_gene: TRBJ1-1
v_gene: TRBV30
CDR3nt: NA
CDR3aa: CAWSVFGQGRIMDTEAFF

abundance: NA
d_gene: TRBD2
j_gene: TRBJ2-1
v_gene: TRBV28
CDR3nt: TGTGCCAGCACATACGCCGGGAGGATGAATGAGCAGTTCTTC
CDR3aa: CASTYAGRMNEQFF